Listed below are T cell receptor beta chains from one sample, sequenced in a study of blood T cell repertoires in COVID-19. Clones were sequenced by immunoSEQ multiplex PCR, and TCRdb holds only the in-frame ones, with some missing. The sample gives 190,000 or so clones, 80% to 90% of which show up once; 6.5% to 9% is in the top ten. The sample consisted of PBMCs or T cells enriched from blood (not recorded which). The receptors come from a woman between 18 and 30 years old who had recovered from COVID-19. Each CDR3 is given with its conserved first and last residue. A D gene is named only where the DNA matches it firmly. Clone size is given for some rows only: seen once, a few or many times, or a class if the clone is expanded.

clone_size,j_call,d_call,v_call,cdr3_aa,cdr3_nt
NA,TRBJ1-2,NA,TRBV6-2/TRBV6-3,CASSYGQDGGTF,TGTGCCAGCAGTTACGGCCAGGACGGGGGCACCTTC
NA,TRBJ2-3,TRBD1,TRBV12-5,CASGEDRVTDTQYF,TGTGCTAGTGGAGAGGACAGGGTAACAGATACGCAGTATTTT
NA,TRBJ1-2,TRBD1,TRBV5-1,CASSLLGQAYGYTF,TGCGCCAGCAGCTTGTTGGGACAGGCATATGGCTACACCTTC
once,TRBJ1-2,NA,TRBV2,CASDRGFSYGYTF,TGTGCCAGTGACCGGGGGTTCTCCTATGGCTACACCTTC
few,TRBJ2-2,TRBD1,TRBV5-1,CASSPGQGLAGELFF,TGCGCCAGCAGCCCTGGACAGGGGTTGGCCGGGGAGCTGTTTTTT
NA,TRBJ1-5,NA,TRBV6-5,CASSPQGMGQPQHF,TGTGCCAGCAGTCCCCAGGGGATGGGACAGCCCCAGCATTTT
NA,TRBJ2-7,NA,TRBV28,CASSSHFSLSRRGTYEQYF,TGTGCCAGCAGTTCACATTTTTCCCTCTCCAGGCGAGGGACCTACGAGCAGTACTTC
NA,TRBJ1-1,NA,TRBV6-5,CASGRGGEAFF,TGTGCCAGCGGACGAGGGGGTGAAGCTTTCTTT
few,TRBJ2-3,NA,TRBV5-5,CASYVVASTDTQYF,TGTGCCAGCTACGTGGTGGCAAGCACAGATACGCAGTATTTT
NA,TRBJ1-1,TRBD1,TRBV18,CASSPFGTANTEAFF,TGTGCCAGCTCACCTTTTGGGACAGCGAACACTGAAGCTTTCTTT
NA,TRBJ1-5,TRBD1,TRBV28,CASSRGGLSQPQHF,TGTGCCAGCAGTCGAGGGGGCTTAAGTCAGCCCCAGCATTTT
NA,TRBJ2-5,NA,TRBV2,CASNIPLGGQETQYF,TGTGCCAGCAATATACCACTAGGGGGCCAAGAGACCCAGTACTTC
NA,TRBJ1-3,NA,TRBV25-1,CASSDRVWGNTIYF,TGTGCCAGCAGTGACAGGGTTTGGGGAAACACCATATATTTT
NA,TRBJ1-6,TRBD1,TRBV5-6,CASSSAGGSSYNSPLHF,TGTGCCAGCAGCTCCGCAGGGGGTAGCTCCTATAATTCACCCCTCCACTTT
once,TRBJ2-7,NA,TRBV30,CAWSGAQEQYF,TGTGCCTGGAGTGGGGCCCAGGAGCAGTACTTC
NA,TRBJ2-1,NA,TRBV12-3/TRBV12-4,CASSPEPYNEQFF,TGTGCCAGCAGTCCTGAGCCCTACAATGAGCAGTTCTTC
NA,TRBJ1-1,NA,TRBV7-6,CASSLTAGPNTEAFF,TGTGCCAGCAGCTTAACTGCGGGACCTAACACTGAAGCTTTCTTT
NA,TRBJ2-2,TRBD1,TRBV28,CASRQGGTGELFF,TGTGCCAGCAGACAGGGGGGCACCGGGGAGCTGTTTTTT
once,TRBJ2-3,NA,TRBV5-5,CASSFRGPDTQYF,TGTGCCAGCAGCTTTCGCGGCCCAGATACGCAGTATTTT
NA,TRBJ1-2,NA,TRBV4-1,CASSQGEGGGYTF,TGCGCCAGCAGCCAAGGAGAGGGTGGTGGCTACACCTTC
NA,TRBJ1-4,NA,TRBV15,CATSRDRTSNEKLFF,TGTGCCACCAGCAGAGATCGAACATCTAATGAAAAACTGTTTTTT
NA,TRBJ1-2,TRBD1,TRBV5-1,CASREGTGSNYGYTF,TGCGCCAGCAGGGAAGGGACAGGCTCTAACTATGGCTACACCTTC
NA,TRBJ2-5,TRBD2,TRBV20-1,CSASSGTSGGQETQYF,TGCAGTGCTAGTTCCGGGACTAGCGGGGGCCAAGAGACCCAGTACTTC
once,TRBJ1-2,NA,TRBV28,CASSLFLGGYTF,TGTGCCAGCAGCCTCTTCCTCGGGGGATACACCTTC
NA,TRBJ2-5,NA,TRBV11-2,CASSQPQGKEETQYF,TGTGCCAGCAGCCAACCCCAGGGGAAAGAAGAGACCCAGTACTTC
NA,TRBJ2-1,TRBD1,TRBV14,CASSHRTGSYNEQFF,TGTGCCAGCAGCCATAGGACAGGGTCCTACAATGAGCAGTTCTTC
NA,TRBJ1-5,NA,TRBV2,CASSEDSYSNQPQHF,TGTGCCAGCAGTGAGGACAGTTATAGCAATCAGCCCCAGCATTTT
NA,TRBJ1-2,NA,TRBV30,CAWREDGRFYGYTF,TGTGCCTGGAGGGAGGACGGACGCTTCTATGGCTACACCTTC
NA,TRBJ2-3,TRBD2,TRBV6-5,CASSSGLAGGRDTQYF,TGTGCCAGCAGTTCCGGACTAGCGGGGGGTCGGGATACGCAGTATTTT
NA,TRBJ1-1,TRBD1,TRBV4-1,CASSPLRDRVSFF,TGCGCCAGCAGCCCATTGAGGGACAGGGTTTCATTCTTT
NA,TRBJ1-1,TRBD1,TRBV30,CAWSTGGNTEAFF,TGTGCCTGGTCGACAGGGGGTAACACTGAAGCTTTCTTT
NA,TRBJ2-2,NA,TRBV7-3,CASSSKTAGELFF,TGTGCCAGCAGTTCAAAAACGGCCGGGGAGCTGTTTTTT
once,TRBJ1-1,NA,TRBV27,CASGRFPREAFF,TGTGCCAGCGGTCGTTTTCCGAGAGAAGCTTTCTTT
NA,TRBJ2-2,TRBD1,TRBV13,CASSPRQGDTGELFF,TGTGCCAGCAGCCCCCGACAGGGGGACACCGGGGAGCTGTTTTTT
NA,TRBJ1-3,TRBD1,TRBV27,CASSHGGRGPGNTIYF,TGTGCCAGCAGCCATGGGGGAAGGGGGCCTGGAAACACCATATATTTT
NA,TRBJ1-1,NA,TRBV5-1,CASSSQGHPNTEAFF,TGCGCCAGCAGCTCGCAAGGACACCCGAACACTGAAGCTTTCTTT
NA,TRBJ1-2,NA,TRBV7-8,CASSLVGARGYTF,TGTGCCAGCAGCTTAGTAGGGGCGCGGGGCTACACCTTC
NA,TRBJ2-7,NA,TRBV9,CASSGGISGYEQYF,TGTGCCAGCAGTGGGGGGATATCCGGCTACGAGCAGTACTTC
NA,TRBJ2-2,NA,TRBV15,CATSRERYLTNTGELFF,TGTGCCACCAGCAGAGAACGATATCTAACGAACACCGGGGAGCTGTTTTTT
NA,TRBJ2-3,NA,TRBV5-5,CASSLGPQRADTQYF,TGTGCCAGCAGCTTGGGTCCCCAGCGGGCAGATACGCAGTATTTT
NA,TRBJ1-2,NA,TRBV19,CASSMDSYGYTF,TGTGCCAGTAGTATGGACAGCTATGGCTACACCTTC
NA,TRBJ1-1,TRBD1,TRBV6-2/TRBV6-3,CASSYPGQGIFTEAFF,TGTGCCAGCAGTTACCCGGGACAGGGAATTTTCACTGAAGCTTTCTTT
few,TRBJ2-2,NA,TRBV19,CASTSLTTSNRVGHTGELFF,TGTGCCAGTACCTCTCTGACCACGTCAAACAGGGTAGGGCACACCGGGGAGCTGTTTTTT
NA,TRBJ1-1,TRBD1,TRBV9,CASSGQGAAFF,TGTGCCAGCAGCGGACAGGGAGCAGCTTTCTTT
NA,TRBJ2-7,TRBD2,TRBV3-1/TRBV3-2,CASSQGLAGSPARGQYF,TGTGCCAGCAGCCAAGGACTAGCGGGGAGTCCCGCCCGGGGGCAGTACTTC
NA,TRBJ2-7,NA,TRBV10-3,CAITRDTSYEQYF,TGTGCCATCACCCGGGACACCTCCTACGAGCAGTACTTC
NA,TRBJ2-3,NA,TRBV29-1,CSVEVRGRDTQYF,TGCAGCGTTGAGGTCCGGGGGAGGGATACGCAGTATTTT
NA,TRBJ2-7,NA,TRBV6-1,CASSESWLDEQYF,TGTGCCAGCAGTGAATCGTGGCTGGACGAGCAGTACTTC